The 10 T cell receptor beta chains presented below share a single source sample, sequenced in a study of graft-versus-host responses after intestinal transplantation. Produced via immunoSEQ multiplex PCR; TCRdb's table is partial and in-frame only. The repertoire consists of about 100,000 clones, with roughly 87% occurring once and the leading ten covering 0.95%. These receptors have no identified antigens. This sample comprised unstimulated CD4+ T cells sorted from spleen or lymph node cells, obtained before transplant. The receptors shown here come from a human donor who was the organ donor for an intestinal transplant.

The chain is built from TRBV5-5 and TRBJ1-2; perhaps TRBD1 as D (5 bases). The CDR3 runs to 15 residues. Germline CDR1 is SGHKS and CDR2 is YYEKEE (reference sequence). Deletions cut 4 bases from V and 8 bases from J, with 21 bases between. The CDR3 sequence is CASSHRDRDKEGYTF. For the CDR3, the DNA is TGTGCCAGCAGCCACCGGGACCGAGATAAGGAAGGCTACACCTTC.

The V gene is TRBV9, the J gene TRBJ1-3; D remains unclear. Trimming cost V 4 bases and J 6 bases, with 8 bases left between them. This CDR3 has 12 residues. CDR1 and CDR2 from the germline V gene are SGDLS and YYNGEE. CDR3 residues: CASSLNANTIYF. Written as DNA, the CDR3 is TGTGCCAGCAGCCTTAACGCAAACACCATATATTTT.

The rearrangement joins TRBV5-1 to TRBJ2-3; D not certain. Per germline, CDR1 SGHRS and CDR2 YFSETQ. V was cut by 4 bases and J by 4 bases, with 4 bases left in between. CDR3 length: 11 amino acids. This chain's CDR3 is CASSVADTQYF. The CDR3, as DNA: TGCGCCAGCAGCGTGGCAGATACGCAGTATTTT.

The chain employs TRBV5-4 and TRBJ2-2; perhaps TRBD2 as D (6 bases). The V gene's germline CDR1 is SGHNT and CDR2 YYREEE (reference sequence). The ends were cut back, 4 bases at V and 5 bases at J, with 21 bases in the middle. The CDR3 is 17 amino acids. The CDR3 nucleotides read TGTGCCAGCAGCGGCGGGGAGCCAAGAGCGCCGACCGGGGAGCTGTTTTTT. Translation: CASSGGEPRAPTGELFF.

The genes are TRBV30 and TRBJ1-2; TRBD1 is a possible D gene (5 bases). This CDR3 is 16 amino acids long. The V and J ends lost 3 bases and 3 bases respectively, with 20 bases between them. In germline, CDR1 is GTSNPN, CDR2 SVGIG (reference sequence). The CDR3 bases are TGTGCCTGGAGCAGGTTGCCGGGACCACTTGACTATGGCTACACCTTC. Protein: CAWSRLPGPLDYGYTF. Using reference TRBV30 and TRBJ1-2 for the parts outside the CDR3, the full variable domain is SQTIHQWPATLVQPVGSPLSLECTVEGTSNPNLYWYRQAAGRGLQLLFYSVGIGQISSEVPQNLSASRPQDRQFILSSKKLLLSDSGFYLCAWSRLPGPLDYGYTFGSGTRLTVV.

This clone has more than one count but fewer than ten. J is TRBJ1-2 and V is TRBV28; TRBD1 is a possible D gene (5 bases). The CDR3 extends over 13 amino acids. V was shortened by 6 bases and J by 5 bases, with 13 bases between the two germline ends. The germline V gene has CDR1 MDHEN and CDR2 SYDVKM. The CDR3 protein is CASRGTAEYGYTF. The CDR3 bases are TGTGCCAGCAGGGGGACGGCGGAGTATGGCTACACCTTC.

The V gene is TRBV6-4, the J gene TRBJ2-2; D call uncertain. V was trimmed by 6 bases and J by 2 bases, leaving 10 bases between them. Germline V gene lookup returns CDR1 MRHNA and CDR2 SNTAGT. CDR3 size: 14 residues. The CDR3 sequence: CASRPRLNTGELFF. In nucleotides, the CDR3 is TGTGCCAGCAGACCAAGATTAAACACCGGGGAGCTGTTTTTT.

Details on this clone: It is unclear where the CDR3 begins or ends on the DNA, so no DNA is shown, and the CDR3 is as TCRdb lists it. The rearrangement joins TRBV4-2 to TRBJ1-4. Germline V lookup: CDR1 LGHNA, CDR2 YNFKEQ. The CDR3 is 13 residues long, ends included. CDR3 sequence: CASSQVADGAVFF.

This sequence joins TRBV19 and TRBJ1-2; 9 bases match TRBD1. Germline assignment: CDR1 LNHDA and CDR2 SQIVND (reference sequence). This CDR3 has 14 residues. The junction had 11 bases not matched to a gene; V was cut back by 8 bases and J by 7 bases. The CDR3 reads CASWSRDRVGGYTF. As DNA, the CDR3 is TGTGCCAGTTGGTCCCGGGACAGGGTAGGTGGCTACACCTTC.

A single count supports this clone. V and J are TRBV5-6 and TRBJ2-4; 9 nucleotides match TRBD2. This CDR3 contains 17 residues. The V gene's germline CDR1 is SGHDT and CDR2 YYEEEE. J was trimmed by 0 bases and V by 0 bases; bases with no gene match: 4. Here the CDR3 reads CASSLVRGGLAKNIQYF. Written as DNA, the CDR3 is TGTGCCAGCAGCTTGGTGCGGGGGGGACTAGCCAAAAACATTCAGTACTTC.